The 8 T cell receptor beta chains in this list originate from one sample, sequenced in a study of T cell responses to AZD1222 COVID-19 vaccine. Using immunoSEQ multiplex PCR, the repertoire was profiled, and TCRdb retains in-frame clones only, with some absent. Found here are some 150,000 clones, 75% to 90% of them singletons; the top ten hold less than 9.5%. The source material was peripheral blood, sampled on day 0 of AZD1222 vaccination. The origin of the receptors is an adult in good health.

This chain uses TRBV12-3 or TRBV12-4 with TRBJ1-2; a possible D gene is TRBD1 (5 bases). The V gene lost 6 bases and the J gene lost 5 bases, with 13 bases spanning the gap. The CDR3 is 13 residues long. The CDR3 region has the DNA TGTGCCAGCAGACCCCGGGACGTATATGGCTACACCTTC. Translated: CASRPRDVYGYTF.

The chain couples TRBV2 to TRBJ2-1; 8 nucleotides align to TRBD2. Per the germline V gene, CDR1 is SNHLY and CDR2 is FYNNEI. CDR3 length equals 14 residues. J gave up 4 bases and V 5 bases, and 4 bases lay outside the gene matches. This CDR3 reads CASSRSSGYNEQFF. DNA for the CDR3: TGTGCCAGCAGTAGGTCTAGCGGGTACAATGAGCAGTTCTTC.

The chain is built from TRBV10-3 and TRBJ2-7; D unclear. V lost 10 bases and J lost 4, with 17 bases in between. The CDR3 is made up of 13 amino acids. Looked up from germline, CDR1 is ENHRY and CDR2 is SYGVKD. The CDR3 protein is CASMLARGYEQYF. CDR3 nucleotide sequence: TGTGCCAGCATGCTGGCCCGCGGATACGAGCAGTACTTC.

V is TRBV27 and J is TRBJ1-2, with 11 bases that match TRBD1. Germline trimming cut 2 bases from V and 1 base from J; bases unmatched to any gene: 6. Germline-derived CDR1 and CDR2 are MNHEY and SMNVEV (reference sequence). This CDR3 region has 17 residues. CDR3 sequence (DNA): TGTGCCAGCAGTTTAAAAGGACAGGGGGCCAATAACTATGGCTACACCTTC. Translated: CASSLKGQGANNYGYTF.

The chain uses TRBV6-6 and TRBJ2-7; 7 bases line up with TRBD2. Trimming at V came to 8 bases and at J to 3 bases, leaving 4 bases not matched to a gene. This CDR3 has 12 amino acids. Germline CDR1 and CDR2: MNHNY and SVGAGI (reference sequence). The CDR3 DNA reads as TGTGCCAGCTGCCCGGGGGGCTACGAGCAGTACTTC. Translated: CASCPGGYEQYF.

The gene calls are TRBV19 and TRBJ2-3; D is uncertain. The CDR3 is made up of 13 amino acids. CDR1 and CDR2 from the germline V gene are LNHDA and SQIVND (reference sequence). Trimming took 6 bases from V and 0 from J, leaving 7 bases between them. CDR3 loop: CASSVPSTDTQYF. The CDR3 bases are TGTGCCAGTAGCGTTCCTAGCACAGATACGCAGTATTTT.

The chain couples TRBV28 to TRBJ2-3, with TRBD1 as a possible D gene (6 bases). The V gene's germline CDR1 is MDHEN and CDR2 SYDVKM. The CDR3 length is 16 residues. The V end was cut by 3 bases, the J end by 3 bases, with 16 bases between. In DNA, the CDR3 is TGTGCCAGCAGTTTCCCAAGTTTCACAGGGACAGATACGCAGTATTTT. It is translated as CASSFPSFTGTDTQYF.

The chain is built from TRBV5-1 and TRBJ2-1, with 9 positions matching TRBD1. CDR3 size: 15 residues. J gave up 5 bases and V 5 bases, and 8 bases lay outside the gene matches. Germline V gene data show CDR1 as SGHRS and CDR2 as YFSETQ. CDR3 region: CASSLRDRAHNEQFF. CDR3 sequence (DNA): TGCGCCAGCAGTCTGAGGGACAGGGCCCACAATGAGCAGTTCTTC.